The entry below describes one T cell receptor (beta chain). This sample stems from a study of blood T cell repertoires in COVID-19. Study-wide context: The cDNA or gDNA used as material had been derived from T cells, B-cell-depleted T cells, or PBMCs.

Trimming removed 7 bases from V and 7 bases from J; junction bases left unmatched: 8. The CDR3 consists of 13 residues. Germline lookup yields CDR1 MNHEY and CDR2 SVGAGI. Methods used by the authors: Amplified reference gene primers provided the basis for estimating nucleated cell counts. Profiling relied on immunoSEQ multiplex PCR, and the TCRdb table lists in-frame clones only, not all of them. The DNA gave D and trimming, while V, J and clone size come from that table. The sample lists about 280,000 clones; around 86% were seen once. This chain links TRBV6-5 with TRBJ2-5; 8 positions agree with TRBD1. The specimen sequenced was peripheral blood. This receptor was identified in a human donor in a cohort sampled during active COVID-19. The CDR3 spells CASIPGQGGTQYF. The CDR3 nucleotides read TGTGCCAGCATTCCCGGACAGGGAGGGACCCAGTACTTC.